Sequencing of this T cell receptor (beta chain) was carried out in a study of cytomegalovirus exposure and HLA in healthy donors. Primers for the PCR totalled 60 Vbeta and 13 Jbeta. TCRdb's table, derived via immunoSEQ multiplex PCR, lists solely in-frame clones and lacks some. This sample yields around 93,000 clones, of which approximately 69% are seen a single time; roughly 5.5% belongs to the top ten. Findings of the study overall: Confirmation was obtained in vitro that three CMV-associated chains are specific for CMV antigens.

Each of the donors was a healthy bone marrow donor. The CDR3 runs to 15 residues. Trimming took 0 bases from V and 4 from J; bases not matched to a gene: 4. Germline CDR1 KGHSH, CDR2 LQKENI. This clone has just one count. What it binds is not known. The sequence came from a boy aged 5-17 years in good health and CMV-seropositive. Sequencing input: PBMCs. The chain is built from TRBV18 and TRBJ1-1; 8 bases agree with TRBD1. The CDR3 protein is CASSPPGTGVTEAFF. CDR3 coding DNA: TGTGCCAGCTCACCACCCGGGACAGGAGTCACTGAAGCTTTCTTT. Full variable domain (missing parts from reference TRBV18 and TRBJ1-1): NAGVMQNPRHLVRRRGQEARLRCSPMKGHSHVYWYRQLPEEGLKFMVYLQKENIIDESGMPKERFSAEFPKEGPSILRIQQVVRGDSAAYFCASSPPGTGVTEAFFGQGTRLTVV.